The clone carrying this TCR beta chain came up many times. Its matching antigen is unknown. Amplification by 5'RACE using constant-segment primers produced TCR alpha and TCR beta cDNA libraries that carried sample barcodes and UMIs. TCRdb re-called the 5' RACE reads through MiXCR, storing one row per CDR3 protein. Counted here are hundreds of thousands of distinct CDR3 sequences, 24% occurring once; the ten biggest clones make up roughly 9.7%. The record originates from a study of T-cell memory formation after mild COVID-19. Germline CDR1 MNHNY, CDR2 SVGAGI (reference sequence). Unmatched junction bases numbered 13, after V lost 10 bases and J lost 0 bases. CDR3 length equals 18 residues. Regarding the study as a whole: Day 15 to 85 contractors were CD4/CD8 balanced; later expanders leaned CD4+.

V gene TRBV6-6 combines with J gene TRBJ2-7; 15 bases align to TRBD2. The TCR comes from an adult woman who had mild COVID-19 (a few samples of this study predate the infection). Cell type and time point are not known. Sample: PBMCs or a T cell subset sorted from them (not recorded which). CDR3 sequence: CATQRTSGRGGSSYEQYF. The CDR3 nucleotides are TGTGCCACCCAAAGGACTAGCGGGAGGGGGGGTAGCTCCTACGAGCAGTACTTC.